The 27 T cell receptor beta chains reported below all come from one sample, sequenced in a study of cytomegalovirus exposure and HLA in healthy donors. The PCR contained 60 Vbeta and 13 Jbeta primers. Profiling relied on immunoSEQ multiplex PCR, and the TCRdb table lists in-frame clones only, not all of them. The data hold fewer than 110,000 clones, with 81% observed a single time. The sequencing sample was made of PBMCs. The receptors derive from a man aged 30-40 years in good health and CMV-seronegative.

The CDR3 sequence: CASGPNRGDEQYF. The CDR3 nucleotides read TGTGCCAGCGGCCCCAACAGGGGCGACGAGCAGTACTTC. The chain is built from TRBV9 and TRBJ2-7, with 7 nucleotides matching TRBD1. Unmatched junction bases numbered 9, after V lost 7 bases and J lost 5 bases. This CDR3 spans 13 amino acids. Germline assignment: CDR1 SGDLS and CDR2 YYNGEE.

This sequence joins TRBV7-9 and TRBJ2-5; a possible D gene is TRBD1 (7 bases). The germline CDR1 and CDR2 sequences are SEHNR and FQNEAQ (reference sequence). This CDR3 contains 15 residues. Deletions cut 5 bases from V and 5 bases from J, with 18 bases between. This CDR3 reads CASSPGGLRWETQYF. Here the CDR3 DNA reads TGTGCCAGCAGCCCAGGGGGGCTGCGCTGGGAGACCCAGTACTTC.

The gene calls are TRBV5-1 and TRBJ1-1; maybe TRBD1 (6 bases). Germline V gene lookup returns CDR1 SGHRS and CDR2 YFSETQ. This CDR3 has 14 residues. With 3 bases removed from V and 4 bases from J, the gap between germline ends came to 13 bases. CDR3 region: CASSSDRSVTEAFF. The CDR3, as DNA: TGCGCCAGCAGCTCCGACAGGTCCGTCACTGAAGCTTTCTTT.

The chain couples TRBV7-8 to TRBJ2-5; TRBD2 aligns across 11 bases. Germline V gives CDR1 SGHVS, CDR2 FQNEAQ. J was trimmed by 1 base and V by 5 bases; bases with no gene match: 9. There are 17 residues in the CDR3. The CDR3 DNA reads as TGTGCCAGCAGCCCAGGGACTAGCGGAGCCCCCCAAGAGACCCAGTACTTC. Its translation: CASSPGTSGAPQETQYF.

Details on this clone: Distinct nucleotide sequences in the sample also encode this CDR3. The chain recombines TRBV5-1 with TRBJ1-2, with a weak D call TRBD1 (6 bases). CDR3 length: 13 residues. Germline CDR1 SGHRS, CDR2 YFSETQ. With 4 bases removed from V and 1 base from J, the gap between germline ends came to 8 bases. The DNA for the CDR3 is TGCGCCAGCAGCCTGGACAGTAACTATGGCTACACCTTC. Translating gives CASSLDSNYGYTF.

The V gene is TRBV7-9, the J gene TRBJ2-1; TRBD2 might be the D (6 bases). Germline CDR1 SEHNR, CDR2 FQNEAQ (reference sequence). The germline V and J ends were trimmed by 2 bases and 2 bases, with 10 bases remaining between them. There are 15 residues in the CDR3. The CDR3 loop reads CASSLRTTPYNEQFF. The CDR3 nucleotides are TGTGCCAGCAGCTTACGGACTACCCCCTACAATGAGCAGTTCTTC. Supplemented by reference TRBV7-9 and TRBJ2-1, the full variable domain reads DTGVSQNPRHKITKRGQNVTFRCDPISEHNRLYWYRQTLGQGPEFLTYFQNEAQLEKSRLLSDRFSAERPKGSFSTLEIQRTEQGDSAMYLCASSLRTTPYNEQFFGPGTRLTVL.

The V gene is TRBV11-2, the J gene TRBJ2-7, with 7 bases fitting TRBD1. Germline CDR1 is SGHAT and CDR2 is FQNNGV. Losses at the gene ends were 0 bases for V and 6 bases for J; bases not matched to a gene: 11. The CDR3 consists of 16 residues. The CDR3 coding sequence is TGTGCCAGCAGCTTAGACGTGGGGCAGGGGGAAGTCGAGCAGTACTTC. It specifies CASSLDVGQGEVEQYF.

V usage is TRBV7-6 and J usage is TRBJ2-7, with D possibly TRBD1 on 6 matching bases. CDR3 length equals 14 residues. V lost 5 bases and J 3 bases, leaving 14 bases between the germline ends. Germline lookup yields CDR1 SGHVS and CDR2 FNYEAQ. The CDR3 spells CASSGETGRYEQYF. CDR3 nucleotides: TGTGCCAGCAGCGGCGAGACAGGACGCTACGAGCAGTACTTC.

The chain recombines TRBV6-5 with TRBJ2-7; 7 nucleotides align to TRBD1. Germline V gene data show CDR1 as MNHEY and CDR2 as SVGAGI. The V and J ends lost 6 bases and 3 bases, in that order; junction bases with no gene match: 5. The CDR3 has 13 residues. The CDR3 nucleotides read TGTGCCAGCAGCCCGGGACAGATCTACGAGCAGTACTTC. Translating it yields CASSPGQIYEQYF.

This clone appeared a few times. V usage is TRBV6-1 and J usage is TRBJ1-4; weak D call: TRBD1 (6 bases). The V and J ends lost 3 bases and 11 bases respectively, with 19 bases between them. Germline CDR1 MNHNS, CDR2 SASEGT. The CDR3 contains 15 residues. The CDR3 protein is CASSELRQASSKLFF. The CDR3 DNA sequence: TGTGCCAGCAGTGAGCTACGACAGGCCAGCTCGAAACTGTTTTTT.

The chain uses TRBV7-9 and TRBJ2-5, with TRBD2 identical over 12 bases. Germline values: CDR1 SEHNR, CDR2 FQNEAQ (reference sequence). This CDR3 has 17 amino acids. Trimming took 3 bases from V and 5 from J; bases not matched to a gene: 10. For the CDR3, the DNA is TGTGCCAGCAGCTTCTCGACTAGCGGGAGTCTAAGCGAGACCCAGTACTTC. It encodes CASSFSTSGSLSETQYF.

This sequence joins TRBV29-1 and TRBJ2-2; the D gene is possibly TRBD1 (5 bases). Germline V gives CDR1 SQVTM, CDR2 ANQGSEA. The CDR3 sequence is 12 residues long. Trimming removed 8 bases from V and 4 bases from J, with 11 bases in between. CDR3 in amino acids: CSSQGTTGELFF. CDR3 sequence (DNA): TGCAGCTCTCAGGGTACCACCGGGGAGCTGTTTTTT.

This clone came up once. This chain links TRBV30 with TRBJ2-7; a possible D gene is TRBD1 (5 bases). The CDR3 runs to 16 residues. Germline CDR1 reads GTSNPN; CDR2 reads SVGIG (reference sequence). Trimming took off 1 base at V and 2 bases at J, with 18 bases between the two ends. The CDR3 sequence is CAWSDPRAPIPYEQYF. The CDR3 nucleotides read TGTGCCTGGAGTGACCCCAGGGCCCCCATCCCCTACGAGCAGTACTTC.

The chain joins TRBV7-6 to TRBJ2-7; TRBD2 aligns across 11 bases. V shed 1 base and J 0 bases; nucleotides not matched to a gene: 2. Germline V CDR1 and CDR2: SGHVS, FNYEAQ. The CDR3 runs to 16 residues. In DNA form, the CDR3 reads TGTGCCAGCAGCTTAGGACTAGCGGGATCCTCCTACGAGCAGTACTTC. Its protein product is CASSLGLAGSSYEQYF.

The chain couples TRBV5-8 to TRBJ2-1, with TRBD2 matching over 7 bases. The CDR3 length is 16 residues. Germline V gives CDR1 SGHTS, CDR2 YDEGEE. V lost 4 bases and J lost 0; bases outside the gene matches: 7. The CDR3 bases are TGTGCCAGCAGCCCTGGGGAGGGGAGCTCCTACAATGAGCAGTTCTTC. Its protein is CASSPGEGSSYNEQFF.

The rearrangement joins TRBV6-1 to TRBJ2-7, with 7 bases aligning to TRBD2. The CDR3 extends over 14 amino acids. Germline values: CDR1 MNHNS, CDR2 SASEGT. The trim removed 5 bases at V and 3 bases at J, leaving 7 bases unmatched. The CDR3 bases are TGTGCCAGCAGTCGGGAGGTCCACCTCTACGAGCAGTACTTC. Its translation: CASSREVHLYEQYF.

CDR3 in amino acids: CASTQTRQETQYF. CDR3 sequence (DNA): TGTGCCAGCACCCAGACTCGTCAAGAGACCCAGTACTTC. The chain uses TRBV2 and TRBJ2-5; no reliable D call. The V end lost 7 bases, the J end lost 2 bases, and 11 bases lay between the germline ends. Germline assignment: CDR1 SNHLY and CDR2 FYNNEI. The CDR3 is made up of 13 amino acids.

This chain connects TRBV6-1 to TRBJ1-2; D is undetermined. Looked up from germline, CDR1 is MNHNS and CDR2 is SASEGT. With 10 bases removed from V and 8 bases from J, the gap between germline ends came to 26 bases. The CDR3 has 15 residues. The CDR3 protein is CAILPDGVLPRGYTF. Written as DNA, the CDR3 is TGTGCCATCCTCCCAGACGGAGTCCTGCCTAGGGGCTACACCTTC.

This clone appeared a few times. DNA for the CDR3: TGTGCCAGCAGTCCTGGGACTAGCGGGCCTGGTGAGCAGTTCTTC. Its protein is CASSPGTSGPGEQFF. This chain uses TRBV28 with TRBJ2-1; 12 nucleotides line up with TRBD2. The V segment lost 5 bases and the J segment 9 bases; nucleotides outside the gene matches: 8. The length of the CDR3 is 15 residues. Germline CDR1 and CDR2: MDHEN and SYDVKM.

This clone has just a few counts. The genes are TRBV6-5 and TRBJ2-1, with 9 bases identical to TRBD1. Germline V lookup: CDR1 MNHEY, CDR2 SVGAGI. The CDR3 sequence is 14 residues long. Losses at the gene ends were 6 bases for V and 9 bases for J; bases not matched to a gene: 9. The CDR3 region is CASSLPRDRAEQFF. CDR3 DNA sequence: TGTGCCAGCAGCTTGCCGCGGGACAGGGCTGAGCAGTTCTTC.

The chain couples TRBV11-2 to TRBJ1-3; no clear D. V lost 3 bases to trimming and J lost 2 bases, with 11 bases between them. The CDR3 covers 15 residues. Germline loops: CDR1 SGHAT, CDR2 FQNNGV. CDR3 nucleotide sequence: TGTGCCAGCAGCTTCCCAGGAACTGCTGGAAACACCATATATTTT. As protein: CASSFPGTAGNTIYF. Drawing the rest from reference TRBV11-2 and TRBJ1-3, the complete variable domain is EAGVAQSPRYKIIEKRQSVAFWCNPISGHATLYWYQQILGQGPKLLIQFQNNGVVDDSQLPKDRFSAERLKGVDSTLKIQPAKLEDSAVYLCASSFPGTAGNTIYFGEGSWLTVV.

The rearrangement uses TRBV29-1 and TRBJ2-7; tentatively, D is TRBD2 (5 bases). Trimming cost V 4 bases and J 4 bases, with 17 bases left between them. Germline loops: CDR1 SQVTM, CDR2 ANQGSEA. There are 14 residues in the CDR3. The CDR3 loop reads CSVAPPSGGYEQYF. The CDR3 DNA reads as TGCAGCGTTGCACCCCCAAGCGGCGGTTACGAGCAGTACTTC.

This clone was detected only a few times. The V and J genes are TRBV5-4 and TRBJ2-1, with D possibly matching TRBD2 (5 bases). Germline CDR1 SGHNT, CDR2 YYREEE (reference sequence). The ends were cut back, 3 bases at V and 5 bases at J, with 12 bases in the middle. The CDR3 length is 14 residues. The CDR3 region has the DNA TGTGCCAGCAGCTCCGGGGATAGCAACAATGAGCAGTTCTTC. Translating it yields CASSSGDSNNEQFF.

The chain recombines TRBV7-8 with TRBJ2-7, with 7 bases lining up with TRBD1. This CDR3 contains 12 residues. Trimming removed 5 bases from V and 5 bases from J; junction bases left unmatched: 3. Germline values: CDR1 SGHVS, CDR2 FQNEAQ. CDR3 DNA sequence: TGTGCCAGCAGCCCCGGGACAGACGAGCAGTACTTC. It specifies CASSPGTDEQYF.

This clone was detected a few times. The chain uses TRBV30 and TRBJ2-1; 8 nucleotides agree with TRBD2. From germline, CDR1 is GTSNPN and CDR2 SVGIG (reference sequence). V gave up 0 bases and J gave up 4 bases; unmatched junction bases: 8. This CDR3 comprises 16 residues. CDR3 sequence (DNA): TGTGCCTGGAGTGTCAGGAGCGGGAGTAGGTACAATGAGCAGTTCTTC. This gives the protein CAWSVRSGSRYNEQFF.

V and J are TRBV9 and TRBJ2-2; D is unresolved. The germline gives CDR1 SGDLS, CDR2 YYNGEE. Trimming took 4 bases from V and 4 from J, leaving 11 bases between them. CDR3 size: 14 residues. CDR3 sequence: CASSTAHFTGELFF. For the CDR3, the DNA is TGTGCCAGCAGCACAGCCCATTTCACCGGGGAGCTGTTTTTT.

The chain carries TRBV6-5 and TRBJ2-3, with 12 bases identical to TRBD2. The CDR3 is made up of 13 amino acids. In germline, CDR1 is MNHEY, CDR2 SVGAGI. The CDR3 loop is CGTSGGITDTQYF. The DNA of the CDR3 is TGTGGAACTAGCGGGGGGATTACAGATACGCAGTATTTT.